One TCR beta chain is described in this entry. Within the sample, other DNA sequences also encode this same CDR3. This sample was taken from a study of blood T cell repertoires in COVID-19. Authors' data handling: Nucleated cell number was recorded as an estimate derived from reference gene primer amplification. Measured with immunoSEQ multiplex PCR; TCRdb has only the in-frame clones, and not every one. V, J and clone size derive from that table, while D and trimming were established from the DNA sequence. The repertoire consists of 200,000 to 250,000 clones, with approximately 80% occurring once and the leading ten covering about 9.8%. The CDR3 extends over 15 amino acids. The V gene end was trimmed by 2 bases and the J gene end by 5 bases; junction bases not matched to a gene: 5. CDR1 is SGHVS and CDR2 is FNYEAQ in the germline V gene.

The J gene is TRBJ1-2, the V gene TRBV7-6, with TRBD1 matching over 10 bases. The specimen sequenced was PBMCs or T cells enriched from blood (not recorded which). The origin of this receptor is a woman in her forties or fifties with acute COVID-19. The CDR3 bases are TGTGCCAGCAGCTTAATAGGACAGGGGGAGTATGGCTACACCTTC. Its translation is CASSLIGQGEYGYTF.